These T cell receptor beta chains were read from a single sample in a study of identical twins. TCRdb recomputed calls from the 5' RACE reads with MiXCR, one row per CDR3 protein. This table has about 730,000 distinct CDR3 sequences, 21% appearing once. The same sample was also used in a study of T cells expressing NK-cell markers.

Material for sequencing was PBMCs. These receptors came from a woman between 18 and 30 years old in good health. CDR3s include the opening cysteine and the closing phenylalanine or tryptophan. D genes are given only for firm matches. Not every row has a clone size; where given, it reads once, few, many or a size class.

v_gene,abundance,j_gene,d_gene,CDR3aa,CDR3nt
TRBV10-3,.,TRBJ2-7,.,CAIRPLPGQVYEQYF,TGTGCCATCAGGCCCCTTCCGGGACAAGTATACGAGCAGTACTTC
TRBV6-5,many,TRBJ2-5,.,CASSYWGETQYF,TGTGCCAGCAGTTACTGGGGAGAGACCCAGTACTTC
TRBV5-1,few,TRBJ2-1,TRBD2,CASSLYSGRATDEQFF,TGCGCCAGCAGCTTGTATAGCGGGAGGGCCACGGATGAGCAGTTCTTC
TRBV29-1,.,TRBJ2-2,.,CGVAVRGSLSGTGELFF,TGCGGCGTTGCGGTCCGCGGGTCTCTTTCGGGCACCGGGGAGCTGTTTTTT
TRBV20-1,few,TRBJ2-3,.,CSAFTDTQYF,TGCAGTGCCTTCACAGATACGCAGTATTTT
TRBV20-1,few,TRBJ2-6,.,CSAVGSGANVLTF,TGCAGTGCTGTGGGCTCTGGGGCCAACGTCCTGACTTTC
TRBV18,many,TRBJ2-1,TRBD2,CASSPGLASIGNEQFF,TGTGCCAGCTCACCAGGACTAGCTTCGATTGGGAATGAGCAGTTCTTC
TRBV29-1,few,TRBJ2-7,TRBD1,CSVDRDSYEQYF,TGCAGCGTTGACCGGGACAGCTACGAGCAGTACTTC
TRBV12-3/TRBV12-4,.,TRBJ2-3,.,CATDRGTQYF,TGTGCCACCGACCGGGGTACGCAGTATTTT
TRBV9,.,TRBJ2-3,TRBD2,CASSVAQAGGRTDTQYF,TGTGCCAGCAGCGTAGCTCAAGCGGGAGGGCGAACAGATACGCAGTATTTT
TRBV20-1,.,TRBJ2-1,.,CSARRELQHNEQFF,TGCAGTGCTAGGAGGGAGTTACAGCACAATGAGCAGTTCTTC
TRBV5-5,.,TRBJ2-7,TRBD2,CASSLDTAGGYEQYF,TGTGCCAGCAGCTTGGATACAGCGGGAGGCTACGAGCAGTACTTC
TRBV11-2,few,TRBJ1-1,.,CASSFRLGGTEAFF,TGTGCCAGCAGCTTCCGACTAGGAGGGACTGAAGCTTTCTTT
TRBV6-5,once,TRBJ2-1,.,CASSFEPDYEQFF,TGTGCCAGCAGTTTCGAGCCTGACTATGAGCAGTTCTTC
TRBV20-1,few,TRBJ1-1,.,CSAWKGGMNTEAFF,TGCAGTGCCTGGAAGGGGGGCATGAACACTGAAGCTTTCTTT
TRBV2,.,TRBJ1-4,.,CASSFHATNEKLFF,TGTGCCAGCAGTTTTCACGCAACTAATGAAAAACTGTTTTTT
TRBV11-2,.,TRBJ1-1,.,CASSLDAGVNTEAFF,TGTGCCAGCAGCTTAGATGCGGGGGTGAACACTGAAGCTTTCTTT
TRBV5-6,once,TRBJ1-2,.,CASSLGLDSNGYTF,TGTGCCAGCAGCTTGGGTCTAGACTCAAATGGCTACACCTTC
TRBV20-1,.,TRBJ2-7,.,CSARFGGTLEQYF,TGCAGTGCTAGATTTGGCGGGACTCTCGAGCAGTACTTC
TRBV20-1,few,TRBJ1-2,.,CSARVQEWGGSKGGYTF,TGCAGTGCTAGAGTTCAAGAATGGGGCGGCTCAAAGGGGGGCTACACCTTC
TRBV29-1,.,TRBJ2-2,.,CSVDWTNTGELFF,TGCAGCGTCGACTGGACCAACACCGGGGAGCTGTTTTTT
TRBV5-1,few,TRBJ2-5,TRBD2,CASGQASGSGETQYF,TGCGCCAGCGGCCAGGCTAGCGGGAGTGGGGAGACCCAGTACTTC
TRBV3-1,.,TRBJ2-4,.,CASSQVGAKNIQYF,TGTGCCAGCAGCCAGGTTGGAGCCAAAAACATTCAGTACTTC
TRBV29-1,.,TRBJ2-1,.,CSVEEQGRRNEQFF,TGCAGCGTTGAGGAACAGGGTAGGCGCAATGAGCAGTTCTTC
TRBV7-2,few,TRBJ2-7,TRBD2,CASSIPGLVYEQYF,TGTGCCAGCAGCATCCCGGGACTAGTCTACGAGCAGTACTTC
TRBV5-1,.,TRBJ2-5,.,CASSGPALVQGGQETQYF,TGCGCCAGCAGCGGTCCCGCCCTAGTACAAGGTGGCCAAGAGACCCAGTACTTC
TRBV9,.,TRBJ2-2,.,CASSTRKNTGELFF,TGTGCCAGCAGCACCCGCAAGAACACCGGGGAGCTGTTTTTT
TRBV7-2,few,TRBJ2-2,.,CASSLWAGRSTGELFF,TGTGCCAGCAGCTTATGGGCGGGACGGAGCACCGGGGAGCTGTTTTTT
TRBV5-1,few,TRBJ2-7,TRBD2,CASSLEAGGPGTYEQYF,TGCGCCAGCAGCTTGGAGGCGGGAGGCCCTGGAACCTACGAGCAGTACTTC
TRBV7-3,.,TRBJ2-7,TRBD2,CASSFSGGTHEQYF,TGTGCCAGCAGCTTCAGCGGGGGAACCCACGAGCAGTACTTC
TRBV12-3/TRBV12-4,.,TRBJ2-5,.,CASSYRPNLQETQYF,TGTGCCAGCAGTTATCGGCCAAACTTACAAGAGACCCAGTACTTC
TRBV18,many,TRBJ2-6,.,CASSPSGANVLTF,TGTGCCAGCAGTCCCTCTGGGGCCAACGTCCTGACTTTC
TRBV7-2,.,TRBJ2-2,TRBD2,CASSPVPAGGPVELFF,TGTGCCAGCAGCCCCGTCCCAGCGGGAGGGCCCGTGGAGCTGTTTTTT